This entry features one TCR beta chain sequence. This sample stems from a study of control samples from healthy donors and cancer patients. The V end lost 5 bases, the J end lost 3 bases, and 7 bases lay between the germline ends. CDR1 and CDR2 (germline): ENHRY, SYGVKD. The CDR3 length is 12 residues. Repertoires were generated with immunoSEQ multiplex PCR, while TCRdb's copy carries only in-frame clones and drops some. Among about 160,000 clones listed, 85% to 95% were seen once. The chain has TRBV10-3 and TRBJ1-1; D remains unclear. The specimen sequenced was blood. The clonotype comes from a middle-aged woman in good health. CDR3 sequence (DNA): TGTGCCATCAGTTCGCCGGACACTGAAGCTTTCTTT. This gives the protein CAISSPDTEAFF.